This record covers a single TCR beta chain. What antigen it recognizes has not been identified. No per-base quality is available; no much larger clone lies one base away. These data are taken from a study of control samples from healthy donors and cancer patients (dated by TCRdb to about 2020). The method behind the library was the immunoSEQ multiplex PCR assay. As stored in TCRdb, this immuneACCESS dataset retains in-frame rearrangements with V and J assigned. A fraction of the clones does not appear; measured against another copy, unresolved V genes explain less than half of the discrepancy, and the remainder lacks a known reason. Here the sample has more than 75,000 clones; around 84% occur a single time. The ten top clones hold more than 30% of the sample. Sequences MDHEN (CDR1) and SYDVKM (CDR2) are obtained from the germline V gene. From its cysteine to its phenylalanine, the CDR3 spans 12 amino acids. CDR3 DNA only is kept here, 36 bases in frame from base 1. V is clipped by 8 bases and J by 8 bases, and the sequence between their germline boundaries is 13 bases long.

Material for sequencing was PBMCs. This sequence originates from a man in his sixties or seventies with lung cancer. The receptor chain draws on TRBV28 and TRBJ1-5; a weak D assignment points to TRBD1 (5 bases agree). The bases are TGTGCCAGCGGGGGGGGAGGCAAGCCCCAGCATTTT. This translates into CASGGGGKPQHF.